This T cell receptor (beta chain) derives from a study of T cells after yellow fever vaccination. Overall study findings and caveats: It was a small share of clonotypes that appeared in both CD4 and CD8 compartments.

TCRdb analysed the 5' RACE reads with MiXCR anew, one entry per CDR3 protein. This sample has under 300,000 distinct CDR3 sequences, with around 7% found just once. This clonotype appeared many times. Its matching antigen is unknown. Between the trimmed V and J ends, which lost 6 bases and 7 bases, there was a span of 15 bases. Germline loops: CDR1 MNHNS, CDR2 SASEGT. This CDR3 comprises 13 residues. The sequences come from CD4+ T cells sorted from PBMCs, collected 15 days after the yellow fever booster vaccination. The genes are TRBV6-1 and TRBJ1-1, with D hard to call. The clonotype originates from a man aged 25 to 45 who received the YFV17D yellow fever vaccine. The CDR3 is CASSRGGVGEAFF. In DNA form, the CDR3 reads TGTGCCAGCAGCCGAGGTGGAGTCGGTGAAGCTTTCTTT.